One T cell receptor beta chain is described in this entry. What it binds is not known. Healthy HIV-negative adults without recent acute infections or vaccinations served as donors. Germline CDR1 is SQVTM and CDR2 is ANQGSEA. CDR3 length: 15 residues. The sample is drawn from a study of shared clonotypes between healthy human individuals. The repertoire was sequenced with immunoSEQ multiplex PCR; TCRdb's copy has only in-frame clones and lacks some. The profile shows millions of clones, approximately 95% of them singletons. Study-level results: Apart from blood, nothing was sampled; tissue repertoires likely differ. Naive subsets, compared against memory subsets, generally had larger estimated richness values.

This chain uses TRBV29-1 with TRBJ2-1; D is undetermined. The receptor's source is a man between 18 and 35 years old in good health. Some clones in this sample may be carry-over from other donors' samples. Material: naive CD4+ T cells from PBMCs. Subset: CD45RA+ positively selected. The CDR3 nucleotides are TGCAGTGTATGCCGGACGGCGAGCTTTTACAATGAGCAGTTCTTC. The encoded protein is CSVCRTASFYNEQFF.